This T cell receptor beta chain is from a study of OX40 agonist ivuxolimab in advanced cancers. Whole-study context: The study enrolled dose-escalation patients with hepatocellular carcinoma, melanoma, renal cell or head and neck cancer. Eligibility admitted prior anti-PD-1, anti-PD-L1 or anti-CTLA-4 therapy; around 38% had some. Two patients with cutaneous melanoma and one with hepatocellular carcinoma, three in total, showed partial responses.

As for this clone: Its antigen is still unknown.

General study points: Expanded clones were, on average, more numerous among CD8+ T cells than CD4+.

V shed 1 base and J 4 bases; nucleotides not matched to a gene: 6. The CDR3 is 16 amino acids. Germline V CDR1 and CDR2: SGHDN, FVKESK. Clones were read by immunoSEQ multiplex PCR, and TCRdb kept only the in-frame ones, dropping some. The table lists about 71,000 clones, under 80% of them singletons, with roughly 5.4% in the top ten. Sample: CD4+ or CD8+ T cells sorted from blood, taken in a trial of the OX40 agonist ivuxolimab. The clonotype comes from an adult with an advanced solid tumor such as melanoma, head and neck, liver or kidney cancer. The genes are TRBV14 and TRBJ2-1; 8 bases align to TRBD2. The CDR3 sequence is CASSQVRLALYNEQFF. In nucleotides, the CDR3 is TGTGCCAGCAGCCAAGTCCGACTAGCGCTATACAATGAGCAGTTCTTC.